The TCR beta chain described here comes from a study of early stage breast cancer tumors. Background on the study: About 80% of the 16 invasive tumors were ER+, PR+ and HER2-.

Data came from immunoSEQ multiplex PCR; TCRdb stores just in-frame clones and leaves some out. The sample carries fewer than 75,000 clones, around three quarters recorded once. This clone was seen only once. Its antigen is not known. Study outcomes and limitations: Tumors had roughly 2.4-fold higher T cell density and higher clonality than adjacent normal breast tissue. Enriched TCRB sequences shared across patients were mostly commonly generated sequences.

The germline V gene encodes CDR1 MGHDK and CDR2 SYGVNS. This CDR3 spans 13 amino acids. The germline V and J ends were trimmed by 2 bases and 3 bases, with 7 bases remaining between them. The source is a person aged 30 to 40 with breast cancer. V is TRBV25-1 and J is TRBJ2-5; the D is unclear. Sequencing used blood. The CDR3 spells CASSEMGKETQYF. The CDR3, as DNA: TGTGCCAGCAGTGAAATGGGAAAAGAGACCCAGTACTTC. The full variable domain, its missing parts supplied by reference TRBV25-1 and TRBJ2-5, is EADIYQTPRYLVIGTGKKITLECSQTMGHDKMYWYQQDPGMELHLIHYSYGVNSTEKGDLSSESTVSRIRTEHFPLTLESARPSHTSQYLCASSEMGKETQYFGPGTRLLVL.